The rows below give T cell receptor beta chains drawn from one sample of a study of early T cells in non-severe SARS-CoV-2 infection. TCRdb analysed the 5' RACE reads with MiXCR anew, one entry per CDR3 protein. The table lists 50,000 or so distinct CDR3 sequences, around 8% of them singletons. The sample consisted of whole blood. These receptor sequences come from an adult who was a healthcare worker with PCR-confirmed SARS-CoV-2 infection or an uninfected control (not recorded which). Both conserved end residues are part of each CDR3. A D gene is named only where the DNA matches it firmly. Only part of the rows carry a size: once, few, many, or a class if the clone is expanded.

>14|few|TRBV7-9|TRBJ2-7|NA
TGTGCCAGCAGCTTAGTTGGGGACCCCTACGAGCAGTACTTC
CASSLVGDPYEQYF
>13|NA|TRBV5-1|TRBJ2-3|NA
TGCGCCAGCAGCTTGGAATTCCGAGATACGCAGTATTTT
CASSLEFRDTQYF
>14|few|TRBV4-1|TRBJ1-5|NA
TGCGCCAGCAGCCAAGCCCTTAGCAATCAGCCCCAGCATTTT
CASSQALSNQPQHF
>14|few|TRBV20-1|TRBJ2-7|TRBD1
TGCAGTGCTACCCCAGGGGGTAGCGCCTACGAGCAGTACTTC
CSATPGGSAYEQYF
>17|few|TRBV10-1|TRBJ2-5|TRBD2
TGCGCCACCCCCGGCGAGACTAGCGAGAAGTGTCAAGAGACCCAGTACTTC
CATPGETSEKCQETQYF
>15|few|TRBV24-1|TRBJ1-2|NA
TGTGCCACCAGTGGGGTCAAGGGAGGGAACTATGGCTACACCTTC
CATSGVKGGNYGYTF
>14|many|TRBV28|TRBJ2-7|NA
TGTGCCAGCAGTTCGGGACACCTCCACTACGAGCAGTACTTC
CASSSGHLHYEQYF
>14|many|TRBV20-1|TRBJ1-5|NA
TGCAGTGCTAGTTTGGTGCAAAGCAATCAGCCCCAGCATTTT
CSASLVQSNQPQHF
>16|NA|TRBV11-2|TRBJ2-2|TRBD2
TGTGCCAGCAGCTCATATAGCGGGGTCAACACCGGGGAGCTGTTTTTT
CASSSYSGVNTGELFF
>11|many|TRBV29-1|TRBJ1-1|NA
TGCAGCGTTGAAGATCACACTGAAGCTTTCTTT
CSVEDHTEAFF
>16|many|TRBV4-1|TRBJ2-7|NA
TGCGCCAGCAGCCAGGATGCAAGGGTCCCCTTCTACGAGCAGTACTTC
CASSQDARVPFYEQYF
>13|many|TRBV28|TRBJ2-5|NA
TGTGCCAGCTCTAGCAGGGTCGGGAAGACCCAGTACTTC
CASSSRVGKTQYF
>15|NA|TRBV20-1|TRBJ2-1|NA
TGCAGTGCCGGGGCGAAGACACCATTACCAAATGAGCAGTTCTTC
CSAGAKTPLPNEQFF
>16|many|TRBV13|TRBJ1-3|NA
TGTGCCAGCAGCTTAGGCGCTGCCTACTCTGGAAACACCATATATTTT
CASSLGAAYSGNTIYF
>17|NA|TRBV12-3/TRBV12-4|TRBJ1-2|TRBD1
TGTGCCAGCAGTTTAGCCGGACAGGGGGACTCTAACTATGGCTACACCTTC
CASSLAGQGDSNYGYTF
>15|many|TRBV28|TRBJ2-3|NA
TGTGCCAGCAGACCCCCGGGGGCACTCACAGATACGCAGTATTTT
CASRPPGALTDTQYF
>12|NA|TRBV6-2/TRBV6-3|TRBJ2-7|TRBD2
TGTGCCAGCACTAGCGGGATCTACGAGCAGTACTTC
CASTSGIYEQYF
>18|many|TRBV7-9|TRBJ2-1|TRBD1
TGTGCCAGCAGCTTAGCTCCGGGACAGGGGCCGTTCTACAATGAGCAGTTCTTC
CASSLAPGQGPFYNEQFF
>13|NA|TRBV20-1|TRBJ1-5|NA
TGCAGTGCGTCAGATTATAGCAATCAGCCCCAGCATTTT
CSASDYSNQPQHF
>15|NA|TRBV7-9|TRBJ1-2|NA
TGTGCCAGCAGCTCCATTGGAGGAGATGGCTATGGCTACACCTTC
CASSSIGGDGYGYTF
>17|few|TRBV13|TRBJ1-5|TRBD1
TGTGCCAGCAGCTTAGTTGGGGCCAGGGGGCCCAATCAGCCCCAGCATTTT
CASSLVGARGPNQPQHF
>14|NA|TRBV12-3/TRBV12-4|TRBJ2-7|NA
TGTGCCAGCAGTCCTTCGGCCGGTCCCTACGAGCAGTACTTC
CASSPSAGPYEQYF
>13|many|TRBV24-1|TRBJ2-4|TRBD1
TGTGCCACCAGTGGGGGACAGGATAACATTCAGTACTTC
CATSGGQDNIQYF
>15|many|TRBV7-2|TRBJ2-7|TRBD2
TGTGCCAGCAGCCGGACTAGCGGGGGGGTTTACGAGCAGTACTTC
CASSRTSGGVYEQYF
>14|few|TRBV6-1|TRBJ2-1|NA
TGTGCCAGCAGTGGCCTCCCCAGCCCCAATGAGCAGTTCTTC
CASSGLPSPNEQFF
>14|few|TRBV7-9|TRBJ2-5|NA
TGTGCCAGCAGCTTAGCGGCTAGCCAAGAGACCCAGTACTTC
CASSLAASQETQYF
>16|many|TRBV14|TRBJ2-1|NA
TGTGCCAGCAGCCCGGGCATGGGGGCCCTAAACAATGAGCAGTTCTTC
CASSPGMGALNNEQFF
>15|few|TRBV19|TRBJ2-7|NA
TGTGCCAGTAGCCCCGGCGTCGAGGGATTTGGCGAGCAGTACTTC
CASSPGVEGFGEQYF
>15|NA|TRBV6-1|TRBJ1-5|TRBD1
TGTGCCAGCAGTGAAGCGAGGGGGCGCGGTCAGCCCCAGCATTTT
CASSEARGRGQPQHF
>14|few|TRBV5-1|TRBJ2-1|TRBD2
TGCGCCAGCAGCTCACTAGCGGGATCATCCGAGCAGTTCTTC
CASSSLAGSSEQFF
>11|few|TRBV12-5|TRBJ2-1|NA
TGTGCTAGTGGTTTGGGTAATGAGCAGTTCTTC
CASGLGNEQFF
>14|NA|TRBV7-3|TRBJ2-2|NA
TGTGCCAGCAGCTTAGGACGAAACACCGGGGAGCTGTTTTTT
CASSLGRNTGELFF
>12|few|TRBV29-1|TRBJ1-2|NA
TGCAGCGTTGGGGGGACCTCCTATGGCTACACCTTC
CSVGGTSYGYTF
>13|few|TRBV3-1|TRBJ2-7|NA
TGTGCCAGCAGCCGGGTATCGGAGGGGGAGCAGTACTTC
CASSRVSEGEQYF
>18|many|TRBV5-1|TRBJ2-3|TRBD2
TGCGCCAGCAGCTTGGGAGTGACTAGCGGGGGGGCCGCAGATACGCAGTATTTT
CASSLGVTSGGAADTQYF